These 21 T cell receptor beta chains came from one sample sequenced in a study of response to subunit inactivated influenza vaccine (dated by TCRdb to the late 2010s). The library was produced with RT-PCR. Sequencer: Illumina HiSeq 2500. In-frame beta chains were kept once TCRdb had trimmed the public reads at Q25 with fastp and called clones with MiXCR. Each record represents a unique CDR3 protein, reported with the most common genes and DNA among its rows. This sample comprises about 500,000 distinct CDR3 sequences, more than 15% of them detected only once. Of the sample, over 2.5% falls within the top ten clones. The sequenced sample was CD4+ T cells sorted from PBMCs, obtained less than 30 months after vaccination. The receptors stem from a man aged 45 to 75 who received an inactivated influenza vaccine. Donor details come from another sample of the same person, matched by shared clones.

About this clonotype: This may stem from a read error, because a much larger clone lies one nucleotide away. This rearrangement joins TRBV12-3 or TRBV12-4 to TRBJ2-5, with a possible D match to TRBD2 (7 bases). V was shortened by 8 bases and J by 2 bases, with 18 bases between the two germline ends. CDR3 size: 15 residues. CDR3 sequence: CASYLVGGLQETQYF. The CDR3 DNA follows: TGTGCCAGCTATCTAGTGGGGGGGCTGCAAGAGACCCAGTACTTC.

This clonotype has more than one count but fewer than ten. The chain couples TRBV3-1 to TRBJ2-7; 9 nucleotides align to TRBD2. The junction had 5 bases not matched to a gene; V was cut back by 2 bases and J by 0 bases. This CDR3 region has 16 residues. Germline CDR1 reads LGHDT; CDR2 reads YNNKEL (reference sequence). CDR3: CASSQSSGRSSYEQYF. In DNA form, the CDR3 reads TGTGCCAGCAGCCAATCGAGCGGGAGGAGCTCCTACGAGCAGTACTTC.

The chain recombines TRBV7-9 with TRBJ1-4; D is undetermined. Trimming shortened V by 1 base and J by 4 bases, and 16 bases separated the two germline ends. This CDR3 region has 17 residues. Germline V gene data show CDR1 as SEHNR and CDR2 as FQNEAQ (reference sequence). In nucleotides, the CDR3 is TGTGCCAGCAGCTTAGTTCGGGGTCTCCAAATTAATGAAAAACTGTTTTTT. Its protein is CASSLVRGLQINEKLFF.

In this sample, this clonotype turned up a few times. The V gene is TRBV5-4, the J gene TRBJ2-7; D remains unclear. This CDR3 has 13 residues. Germline loops: CDR1 SGHNT, CDR2 YYREEE (reference sequence). The V end lost 10 bases, the J end lost 2 bases, and 16 bases lay between the germline ends. The CDR3 reads CASGRTETYEQYF. CDR3 nucleotide sequence: TGTGCCTCCGGACGGACGGAAACCTACGAGCAGTACTTC.

This sequence joins TRBV6-1 and TRBJ1-2, with 12 positions matching TRBD1. Germline trimming cut 3 bases from V and 6 bases from J; bases unmatched to any gene: 11. CDR3 length equals 17 residues. Germline V lookup: CDR1 MNHNS, CDR2 SASEGT. CDR3 nucleotide sequence: TGTGCCAGCAGTGATCGGGACAGGGGGCGATTCGGCAATGGCTACACCTTC. Amino acid sequence: CASSDRDRGRFGNGYTF.

This clonotype appeared many times. The chain employs TRBV10-3 and TRBJ2-1; 7 bases map to TRBD2. J was trimmed by 7 bases and V by 2 bases; bases with no gene match: 5. Germline V gene data show CDR1 as ENHRY and CDR2 as SYGVKD. This CDR3 is built from 14 residues. The CDR3 DNA sequence: TGTGCCATCAGTGAGCCATTAGCGGGTAATGAGCAGTTCTTC. It yields the protein CAISEPLAGNEQFF.

This clonotype has more than one count but fewer than ten. The chain is built from TRBV5-4 and TRBJ2-3; TRBD2 is a possible D gene (5 bases). Trimming shortened V by 6 bases and J by 3 bases, and 20 bases separated the two germline ends. The CDR3 spans 16 residues. Germline lookup yields CDR1 SGHNT and CDR2 YYREEE (reference sequence). The CDR3, as DNA: TGTGCCAGCATTAAAGATCTCGGACTCGCGACAGATACGCAGTATTTT. This encodes CASIKDLGLATDTQYF.

This sequence joins TRBV15 and TRBJ2-5, with a tentative D call TRBD1 (6 bases). V was cut by 2 bases and J by 7 bases, with 11 bases left in between. Looked up from germline, CDR1 is LNHNV and CDR2 is YYDKDF (reference sequence). CDR3 length: 13 amino acids. CDR3 nucleotides: TGTGCCACCAGCAGAATGACAGGAGGGACCCAGTACTTC. Its protein is CATSRMTGGTQYF.

The chain is built from TRBV12-3 or TRBV12-4 and TRBJ1-5; TRBD1 is a possible D gene (6 bases). V was shortened by 6 bases and J by 6 bases, with 18 bases between the two germline ends. The CDR3 runs 15 residues. The chain's CDR3 is CASSWGAGGGQPQHF. The CDR3, as DNA: TGTGCCAGCAGCTGGGGGGCGGGGGGAGGTCAGCCCCAGCATTTT.

The J gene is TRBJ2-1, the V gene TRBV6-1; TRBD2 aligns across 8 bases. The CDR3 runs to 16 residues. V shed 6 bases, J shed 3 bases, and the junction held 10 bases outside the gene matches. Germline-derived CDR1 and CDR2 are MNHNS and SASEGT. The CDR3 loop is CASRPGGGGIYNEQFF. In nucleotides, the CDR3 is TGTGCCAGCAGACCCGGGGGCGGGGGGATCTACAATGAGCAGTTCTTC.

This chain joins TRBV4-3 and TRBJ1-4; D gene unclear. Trimming took 8 bases from V and 0 from J, leaving 13 bases between them. The CDR3 length is 15 residues. In germline, CDR1 is LGHNA, CDR2 YSLEER. In nucleotides, the CDR3 is TGCGCCAGCGCCCGGGAGGCAGCAACTAATGAAAAACTGTTTTTT. It yields the protein CASAREAATNEKLFF.

This clonotype was picked up many times. The chain joins TRBV14 to TRBJ2-1; 9 bases fit TRBD2. Germline loops: CDR1 SGHDN, CDR2 FVKESK. This CDR3 comprises 16 residues. V was pared by 4 bases and J by 2 bases, with 6 bases of the junction left unmatched. Here the CDR3 reads CASSRMTSGTYNEQFF. CDR3 coding DNA: TGTGCCAGCAGCCGGATGACTAGCGGAACCTACAATGAGCAGTTCTTC. The full variable domain, rest sourced from reference TRBV14 and TRBJ2-1, is EAGVTQFPSHSVIEKGQTVTLRCDPISGHDNLYWYRRVMGKEIKFLLHFVKESKQDESGMPNNRFLAERTGGTYSTLKVQPAELEDSGVYFCASSRMTSGTYNEQFFGPGTRLTVL.

V gene TRBV5-8 combines with J gene TRBJ1-2; 7 bases are a match to TRBD1. The CDR3 consists of 12 residues. The germline gives CDR1 SGHTS, CDR2 YDEGEE. V lost 3 bases and J lost 5; bases outside the gene matches: 1. CDR3 nucleotide sequence: TGTGCCAGCAGCTCACAGGGGTATGGCTACACCTTC. It codes for CASSSQGYGYTF.

The DNA of the CDR3 is TGCAGTGCCTGGACTAGCGGGAGGGCCTCTGGGGCCAACGTCCTGACTTTC. It specifies CSAWTSGRASGANVLTF. V and J are TRBV20-1 and TRBJ2-6, with 15 bases lining up with TRBD2. In germline, CDR1 is DFQATT, CDR2 SNEGSKA (reference sequence). V trimming: 6 bases; J trimming: 0 bases; junction bases outside the gene matches: 3. This CDR3 has 17 amino acids.

V usage is TRBV7-2 and J usage is TRBJ2-3; D not certain. CDR1 is SGHTA and CDR2 is FQGNSA in the germline V gene. V was cut by 0 bases and J by 1 base, with 8 bases left in between. CDR3 length: 15 residues. The CDR3 sequence is CASSLASWGTDTQYF. The CDR3 coding sequence is TGTGCCAGCAGCTTAGCTTCATGGGGCACAGATACGCAGTATTTT.

The chain's CDR3 is CATGGQAITGDTQYF. CDR3 nucleotide sequence: TGTGCCACCGGGGGACAGGCAATCACAGGAGATACGCAGTATTTT. The V gene is TRBV24-1, the J gene TRBJ2-3; 8 nucleotides line up with TRBD1. Trimming removed 9 bases from V and 5 bases from J; junction bases left unmatched: 12. The germline V gene encodes CDR1 KGHDR and CDR2 SFDVKD. The CDR3 runs 15 residues.

This clonotype was seen more than once but under ten times. The chain recombines TRBV3-1 with TRBJ1-1, with D unclear. The V end lost 2 bases, the J end lost 1 base, and 5 bases lay between the germline ends. This CDR3 contains 13 residues. The germline V gene has CDR1 LGHDT and CDR2 YNNKEL (reference sequence). In DNA form, the CDR3 reads TGTGCCAGCAGCCAACCAGAGAACACTGAAGCTTTCTTT. It yields the protein CASSQPENTEAFF.

This clonotype was observed a handful of times. V is TRBV6-5 and J is TRBJ1-5; D is uncertain. Germline CDR1 and CDR2: MNHEY and SVGAGI. The CDR3 totals 14 residues. Trimming removed 3 bases from V and 4 bases from J, with 10 bases in between. Written as DNA, the CDR3 is TGTGCCAGCAGTTATGGAGCCGGAAATCAGCCCCAGCATTTT. Residues: CASSYGAGNQPQHF.

This clonotype occurred a few times. CDR3 amino acids: CATSFEAGTDTQYF. In DNA form, the CDR3 reads TGTGCCACCAGCTTTGAGGCAGGGACAGATACGCAGTATTTT. The chain links TRBV15 to TRBJ2-3, with D tentatively TRBD1 (5 bases). This CDR3 contains 14 residues. CDR1 LNHNV and CDR2 YYDKDF come from the germline V gene (reference sequence). Trimming shortened V by 5 bases and J by 3 bases, and 12 bases separated the two germline ends.

The chain uses TRBV10-3 and TRBJ2-5, with D possibly matching TRBD2 (6 bases). CDR3 length equals 12 residues. V was trimmed by 4 bases and J by 9 bases, leaving 12 bases between them. Per the germline V gene, CDR1 is ENHRY and CDR2 is SYGVKD. For the CDR3, the DNA is TGTGCCATCAGTGTTCCGTCGGGGGCCCAGTACTTC. This codes for CAISVPSGAQYF.

This clonotype came up a few times. The rearrangement joins TRBV20-1 to TRBJ2-3; 12 positions agree with TRBD2. Germline CDR1 and CDR2: DFQATT and SNEGSKA (reference sequence). The CDR3 runs 16 residues. Losses at the gene ends were 4 bases for V and 2 bases for J; bases not matched to a gene: 7. As DNA, the CDR3 is TGCAGTGCTACCTTACTAGCGGGAGGCGACACAGATACGCAGTATTTT. This encodes CSATLLAGGDTDTQYF.